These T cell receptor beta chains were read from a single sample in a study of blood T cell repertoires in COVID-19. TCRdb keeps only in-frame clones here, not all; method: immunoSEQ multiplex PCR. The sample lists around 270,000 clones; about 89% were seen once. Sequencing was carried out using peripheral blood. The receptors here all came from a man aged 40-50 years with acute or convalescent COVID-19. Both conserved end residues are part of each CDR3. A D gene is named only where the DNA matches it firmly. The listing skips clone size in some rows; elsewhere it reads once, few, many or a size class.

CASSQGASGANVLTF,TGTGCCAGCAGCCAAGGGGCCTCTGGGGCCAACGTCCTGACTTTC,-,-,TRBJ2-6,TRBV14
CASSRGQGEAFF,TGTGCCAGCAGTCGCGGACAGGGGGAGGCTTTCTTT,-,TRBD1,TRBJ1-1,TRBV25-1
CASSRQGVLGNQPQHF,TGTGCCAGTAGCAGACAGGGGGTGTTAGGCAATCAGCCCCAGCATTTT,-,TRBD1,TRBJ1-5,TRBV19
CASSPGLASDTQYF,TGTGCCAGCAGCCCGGGACTAGCCTCAGATACGCAGTATTTT,few,TRBD2,TRBJ2-3,TRBV7-2
CATSDHTGFGGYTF,TGTGCCACCAGTGACCACACAGGGTTCGGGGGCTACACCTTC,-,-,TRBJ1-2,TRBV24-1
CASSQVGGDEAFF,TGTGCCAGCAGCCAAGTTGGAGGGGATGAAGCTTTCTTT,-,-,TRBJ1-1,TRBV3-1/TRBV3-2
CASSEASGAYNEQFF,TGTGCCAGCAGTGAAGCCTCAGGGGCCTACAATGAGCAGTTCTTC,-,-,TRBJ2-1,TRBV6-1
CASSPFFSGGTYEQYF,TGTGCCAGCAGCCCGTTTTTTAGCGGGGGGACTTACGAGCAGTACTTC,few,TRBD2,TRBJ2-7,TRBV14
CASGVDRGNYGYTF,TGCGCCAGCGGGGTAGACAGGGGGAACTATGGCTACACCTTC,-,TRBD1,TRBJ1-2,TRBV5-1
CASSPIQGAVGTEAFF,TGTGCCAGCAGCCCAATCCAGGGGGCGGTTGGAACTGAAGCTTTCTTT,-,TRBD1,TRBJ1-1,TRBV7-3
CASSNVGGDTQYF,TGTGCCAGCAGCAACGTCGGGGGAGATACGCAGTATTTT,-,-,TRBJ2-3,TRBV6-5
CASSVYAIRTGELFF,TGTGCCAGCAGCGTATATGCGATCAGGACCGGGGAGCTGTTTTTT,-,-,TRBJ2-2,TRBV9
CSASERGYFQETQYF,TGCAGTGCTAGTGAGCGGGGGTATTTTCAAGAGACCCAGTACTTC,-,TRBD2,TRBJ2-5,TRBV20-1
CATSRDSQGGREQYF,TGTGCCACCAGCAGAGATAGCCAAGGGGGACGGGAGCAGTACTTC,-,-,TRBJ2-7,TRBV15
CASSLLTGGYNEQFF,TGTGCCAGCAGCTTGTTAACAGGGGGCTACAATGAGCAGTTCTTC,-,TRBD1,TRBJ2-1,TRBV5-4
CASSQEYFYGYTF,TGTGCCAGCAGCCAAGAATACTTCTATGGCTACACCTTC,-,-,TRBJ1-2,TRBV3-1/TRBV3-2